This T cell receptor (delta chain) was recorded in a study of gamma-delta T cells after stem cell transplantation. Trimming removed 1 base from V and 1 base from J; junction bases left unmatched: 11. The CDR3 spans 18 residues. Germline CDR1 and CDR2: GEAIGNYY and EKD. TCRdb redid the clone calls on the RT-PCR reads with CATT. The repertoire holds approximately 3,000 delta-chain clones, with about 3.1% as singletons. Relative to its sample, this clone is large. Other DNA sequences in this specimen translate into the identical CDR3. The chain employs TRDV2 and TRDJ1; TRDD3 agrees at 10 bases. This TCR was sampled from a human donor. It is not recorded whose cells these are; they may come from a transplant donor. Source material: gamma-delta T cells. The CDR3 nucleotides are TGTGCCTGTGACACTGTACTCGGGGGATACGGGTCCACCGATAAACTCATCTTT. Translating gives CACDTVLGGYGSTDKLIF.